Below are 22 T cell receptor beta chains sequenced from a single sample in a study of CD8 T cells in ankylosing spondylitis. General study findings and limits: Blood of patients with ankylosing spondylitis appeared to be characterized by a TCR beta motif of several highly homologous variants.

MiXCR, run by TCRdb on the 5' RACE reads, gives a single entry per CDR3 protein. The sample lists approximately 500,000 distinct CDR3 sequences; approximately 11% were seen once. No cognate antigen is known for these TCRs. Sequences were obtained from blood, either unsorted or a sorted T cell fraction (not recorded which). The receptors originated from a male donor with ankylosing spondylitis.

This clonotype was detected only a few times. The V call is TRBV27, the J call TRBJ2-7; D unclear. The V gene lost 2 bases and the J gene lost 3 bases, with 14 bases spanning the gap. From germline, CDR1 is MNHEY and CDR2 SMNVEV (reference sequence). The CDR3 runs 15 residues. The CDR3 sequence: CASSLKMGLGYEQYV. The CDR3 region has the DNA TGTGCCAGCAGTTTAAAAATGGGTTTGGGCTACGAGCAGTACGTC.

This clonotype occurred a few times. This chain links TRBV3-1 with TRBJ2-2, with D uncertain. V was trimmed by 6 bases and J by 7 bases, leaving 15 bases between them. CDR3 length: 14 residues. Germline loops: CDR1 LGHDT, CDR2 YNNKEL (reference sequence). The CDR3 sequence is CASRQLLSGGELFF. The CDR3 region has the DNA TGTGCCAGCAGACAGCTCCTGAGTGGCGGGGAGCTGTTTTTT.

In its sample, this clonotype was seen a few times. J is TRBJ2-5 and V is TRBV27; 10 bases map to TRBD2. The junction had 7 bases not matched to a gene; V was cut back by 5 bases and J by 4 bases. This CDR3 is 15 amino acids long. Germline V CDR1 and CDR2: MNHEY, SMNVEV (reference sequence). This CDR3 is CASSPLAGIIETQYF. CDR3 nucleotides: TGTGCCAGCAGTCCACTAGCGGGAATTATAGAGACCCAGTACTTC.

J is TRBJ2-6 and V is TRBV10-3, with 7 bases identical to TRBD1. The CDR3 has 18 amino acids. Losses at the gene ends were 3 bases for V and 0 bases for J; bases not matched to a gene: 8. Per the germline V gene, CDR1 is ENHRY and CDR2 is SYGVKD. CDR3 bases: TGTGCCATCAGTGACCCGGGACAGACCAACTCTGGGGCCAACGTCCTGACTTTC. The encoded protein is CAISDPGQTNSGANVLTF.

Many counts were recorded for this clonotype. The chain employs TRBV2 and TRBJ2-3, with 10 nucleotides matching TRBD1. This CDR3 is 14 amino acids long. V trimming: 5 bases; J trimming: 4 bases; junction bases outside the gene matches: 3. The germline V gene encodes CDR1 SNHLY and CDR2 FYNNEI. In DNA form, the CDR3 reads TGTGCCAGCAGTAAGGGGACAGGGGCAGATACGCAGTATTTT. This gives the protein CASSKGTGADTQYF.

The gene calls are TRBV3-1 and TRBJ2-5; D not resolved. Trimming shortened V by 0 bases and J by 7 bases, and 9 bases separated the two germline ends. Germline assignment: CDR1 LGHDT and CDR2 YNNKEL (reference sequence). The CDR3 contains 13 residues. CDR3 in DNA: TGTGCCAGCAGCCAAGATTTGGCTTGGACCCAGTACTTC. It yields the protein CASSQDLAWTQYF.

This clonotype occurred a few times. The chain links TRBV25-1 to TRBJ2-1; D is perhaps TRBD2 (6 bases). Trimming removed 4 bases from V and 0 bases from J, with 19 bases in between. The CDR3 runs to 18 residues. Germline V CDR1 and CDR2: MGHDK, SYGVNS. The DNA of the CDR3 is TGTGCCAGCAGTGCAACCATAGCGGAGATTAGCTCCTACAATGAGCAGTTCTTC. Translating gives CASSATIAEISSYNEQFF.

This clonotype was recorded at least ten times. This sequence joins TRBV5-1 and TRBJ2-1, with D unclear. Germline values: CDR1 SGHRS, CDR2 YFSETQ. The CDR3 covers 13 residues. V dropped 5 bases and J dropped 9 bases, with 15 bases sitting between them. The CDR3: CASSPQSWGEQFF. The DNA for the CDR3 is TGCGCCAGCAGTCCCCAGAGTTGGGGTGAGCAGTTCTTC.

This clonotype has more than one count but fewer than ten. The chain joins TRBV20-1 to TRBJ2-1; D is perhaps TRBD2 (5 bases). The germline CDR1 and CDR2 sequences are DFQATT and SNEGSKA (reference sequence). The V end lost 6 bases, the J end lost 8 bases, and 8 bases lay between the germline ends. The CDR3 runs to 10 residues. The CDR3 DNA follows: TGCAGTGCAAAGGACTATGAGCAGTTCTTC. As protein: CSAKDYEQFF.

The chain carries TRBV29-1 and TRBJ2-3; D ambiguous. Germline V gives CDR1 SQVTM, CDR2 ANQGSEA. The V gene lost 3 bases and the J gene lost 5 bases, with 6 bases spanning the gap. The CDR3 is 11 residues long. The CDR3 loop is CSVDSGDTQYF. The CDR3 coding sequence is TGCAGCGTTGATTCGGGAGATACGCAGTATTTT.

The V call is TRBV3-1, the J call TRBJ2-1; D is perhaps TRBD2 (5 bases). CDR3 length equals 14 residues. Per the germline V gene, CDR1 is LGHDT and CDR2 is YNNKEL (reference sequence). Trimming removed 0 bases at V and 9 bases at J, with 12 bases between. The CDR3 loop reads CASSQDSSRGEQFF. DNA of the CDR3: TGTGCCAGCAGCCAAGACTCTAGCCGCGGTGAGCAGTTCTTC.

This clonotype has just a few counts. V gene TRBV27 combines with J gene TRBJ1-4; D unclear. Trimming removed 6 bases at V and 7 bases at J, with 12 bases between. The CDR3 extends over 13 amino acids. Germline V gene data show CDR1 as MNHEY and CDR2 as SMNVEV (reference sequence). CDR3 residues: CASRPHSGEKLFF. CDR3 sequence (DNA): TGTGCCAGCAGACCACATTCAGGTGAAAAACTGTTTTTT. Full variable domain (remainder filled in from reference TRBV27 and TRBJ1-4): EAQVTQNPRYLITVTGKKLTVTCSQNMNHEYMSWYRQDPGLGLRQIYYSMNVEVTDKGDVPEGYKVSRKEKRNFPLILESPSPNQTSLYFCASRPHSGEKLFFGSGTQLSVL.

This clonotype appeared a few times. The chain combines TRBV7-2 with TRBJ1-2; D uncertain. Trimming removed 3 bases at V and 2 bases at J, with 7 bases between. The CDR3 contains 13 residues. Per germline, CDR1 SGHTA and CDR2 FQGNSA. Here the CDR3 reads CASSFNRNYGYTF. The CDR3 DNA reads as TGTGCCAGCAGCTTCAACAGAAACTATGGCTACACCTTC.

V usage is TRBV6-2 or TRBV6-3 and J usage is TRBJ2-6, with 9 positions matching TRBD1. This CDR3 comprises 16 residues. V shed 8 bases and J 3 bases; nucleotides not matched to a gene: 8. The V gene's germline CDR1 is MNHEY and CDR2 SVGEGT. The CDR3 sequence is CASRPGTGYGANVLTF. The DNA for the CDR3 is TGTGCCAGCCGTCCCGGGACAGGGTATGGGGCCAACGTCCTGACTTTC.

The DNA for the CDR3 is TGTGCCAGCAGTCCTAGCGGGAGGGCCGGCGCAGATACGCAGTATTTT. Its protein is CASSPSGRAGADTQYF. The rearrangement uses TRBV6-1 and TRBJ2-3, with 12 bases that match TRBD2. Per the germline V gene, CDR1 is MNHNS and CDR2 is SASEGT. V shed 5 bases and J 4 bases; nucleotides not matched to a gene: 7. The CDR3 is made up of 16 amino acids.

This chain joins TRBV5-5 and TRBJ1-5; D uncertain. The germline V and J ends were trimmed by 4 bases and 2 bases, with 16 bases remaining between them. CDR3 size: 16 residues. Germline-derived CDR1 and CDR2 are SGHKS and YYEKEE (reference sequence). For the CDR3, the DNA is TGTGCCAGCAGCCCCGGCGGCCTCTGGGGCAATCAGCCCCAGCATTTT. It translates to CASSPGGLWGNQPQHF.

V gene TRBV5-1 combines with J gene TRBJ1-1; D remains unclear. The CDR3 consists of 17 residues. Germline V gene lookup returns CDR1 SGHRS and CDR2 YFSETQ. Trimming shortened V by 0 bases and J by 3 bases, and 18 bases separated the two germline ends. CDR3 nucleotides: TGCGCCAGCAGCTTGGGGGCGGGTAGTGGATTGTACACTGAAGCTTTCTTT. Encoded protein: CASSLGAGSGLYTEAFF.

This clonotype was counted between two and nine times. V and J are TRBV11-3 and TRBJ2-3, with D maybe TRBD2 (5 bases). This CDR3 contains 14 residues. The V end lost 5 bases, the J end lost 4 bases, and 13 bases lay between the germline ends. Germline loops: CDR1 SGHNT, CDR2 YENEEA. CDR3 sequence: CASSRLINSDTQYF. The CDR3 DNA follows: TGTGCCAGCAGCAGACTAATCAACTCAGATACGCAGTATTTT.

The chain employs TRBV6-1 and TRBJ1-2; 10 bases are shared with TRBD1. Germline V CDR1 and CDR2: MNHNS, SASEGT. The CDR3 length is 16 residues. Trimming at V came to 3 bases and at J to 4 bases, leaving 8 bases not matched to a gene. CDR3 DNA: TGTGCCAGCAGTGACCATCGGACAGGGGGGAGCTATGGCTACACCTTC. It yields the protein CASSDHRTGGSYGYTF.

This chain uses TRBV4-1 with TRBJ2-1, with D uncertain. The germline gives CDR1 MGHRA, CDR2 YSYEKL. The V end lost 0 bases, the J end lost 3 bases, and 9 bases lay between the germline ends. The CDR3 is made up of 15 amino acids. In DNA form, the CDR3 reads TGCGCCAGCAGCCAAGAGCCAGACGGCTACAATGAGCAGTTCTTC. Translation gives CASSQEPDGYNEQFF.

The rearrangement joins TRBV23-1 to TRBJ2-5; tentative D call: TRBD2 (6 bases). TRBV23-1 qualifies as an ORF whose function is uncertain. The length of the CDR3 is 13 residues. V was shortened by 6 bases and J by 5 bases, with 13 bases between the two germline ends. CDR3 loop: CASRLTREETQYF. As DNA, the CDR3 is TGCGCCAGCAGACTGACTAGAGAGGAGACCCAGTACTTC.

The chain employs TRBV3-1 and TRBJ2-1; 7 nucleotides match TRBD2. Germline V gives CDR1 LGHDT, CDR2 YNNKEL (reference sequence). This CDR3 is built from 16 residues. The V gene end was trimmed by 4 bases and the J gene end by 5 bases; junction bases not matched to a gene: 11. The CDR3 DNA reads TGTGCCAGCAGCCCAATTTCTAGCGGATTAAACAATGAGCAGTTCTTC. This encodes CASSPISSGLNNEQFF.